This T cell receptor (beta chain) was recorded in a study of cytomegalovirus exposure and HLA in healthy donors. This PCR relied on a set of 60 Vbeta primers and 13 Jbeta primers. Here immunoSEQ multiplex PCR was the method, and the copy in TCRdb shows in-frame clones only, minus some. The top ten hold 2.5% to 4% of the sample, which has about 190,000 clones, around 75% seen once. General study findings and limits: TCR beta V segments were, for the most part, productive about 90% or about 30% of the time in an earlier analysis.

CDR3 length: 14 residues. The V end lost 0 bases, the J end lost 1 base, and 4 bases lay between the germline ends. The V gene's germline CDR1 is SGHVS and CDR2 FNYEAQ. To note about this clone: The antigen is not known.

The sample comprised PBMCs. The source is a woman under 40 in good health and CMV-seropositive. The chain employs TRBV7-6 and TRBJ1-5; D remains ambiguous. The CDR3 DNA is TGTGCCAGCAGCTTAGCGGAGAGCAATCAGCCCCAGCATTTT. Translated: CASSLAESNQPQHF.